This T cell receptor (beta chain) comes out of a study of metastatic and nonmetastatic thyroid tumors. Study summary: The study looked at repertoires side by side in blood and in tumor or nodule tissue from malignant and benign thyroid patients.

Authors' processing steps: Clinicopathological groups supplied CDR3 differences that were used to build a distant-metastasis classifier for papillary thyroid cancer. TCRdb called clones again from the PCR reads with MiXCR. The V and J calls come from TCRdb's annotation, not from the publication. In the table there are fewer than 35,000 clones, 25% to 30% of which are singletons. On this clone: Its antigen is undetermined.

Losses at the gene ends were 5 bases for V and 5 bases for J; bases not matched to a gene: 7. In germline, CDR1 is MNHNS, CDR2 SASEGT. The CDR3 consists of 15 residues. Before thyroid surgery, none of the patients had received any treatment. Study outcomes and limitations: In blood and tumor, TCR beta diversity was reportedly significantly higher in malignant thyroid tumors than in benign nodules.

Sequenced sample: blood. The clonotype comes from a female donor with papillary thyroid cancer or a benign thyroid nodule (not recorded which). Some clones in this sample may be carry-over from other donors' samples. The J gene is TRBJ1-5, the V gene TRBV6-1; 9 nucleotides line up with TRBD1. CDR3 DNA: TGTGCCAGCAGTTCCGGGACAGGGCGGCATCAGCCCCAGCATTTT. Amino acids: CASSSGTGRHQPQHF.